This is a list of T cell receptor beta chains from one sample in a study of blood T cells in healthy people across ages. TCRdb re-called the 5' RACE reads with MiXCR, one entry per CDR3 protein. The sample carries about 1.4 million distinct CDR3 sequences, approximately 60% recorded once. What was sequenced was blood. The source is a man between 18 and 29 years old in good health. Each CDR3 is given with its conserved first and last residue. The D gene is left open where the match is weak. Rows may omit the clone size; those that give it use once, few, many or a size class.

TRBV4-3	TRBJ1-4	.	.	CASKDLEATNEKLFF	TGCGCCAGCAAAGATTTAGAAGCAACTAATGAAAAACTGTTTTTT
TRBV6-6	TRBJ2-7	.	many	CASSSVGSYEQYF	TGTGCCAGCAGTTCTGTCGGCTCCTACGAGCAGTACTTC
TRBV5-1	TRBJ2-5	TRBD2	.	CASTPSSGRFRETQYF	TGCGCCAGCACCCCTTCTAGCGGGAGGTTTCGAGAGACCCAGTACTTC
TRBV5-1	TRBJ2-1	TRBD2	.	CASSLGNGGSPLANEQFF	TGCGCCAGCAGCTTGGGTAATGGCGGGAGCCCCCTCGCGAATGAGCAGTTCTTC
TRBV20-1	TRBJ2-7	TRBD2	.	CSARGTPSGGAGMTYEQYF	TGCAGTGCTAGAGGAACTCCTAGCGGGGGGGCCGGTATGACCTACGAGCAGTACTTC
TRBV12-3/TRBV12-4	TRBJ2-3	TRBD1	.	CASSPDRTSTDTQYF	TGTGCCAGCAGTCCGGACAGGACTAGCACAGATACGCAGTATTTT
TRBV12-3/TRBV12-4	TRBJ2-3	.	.	CASTRDRTDAQYF	TGTGCCAGCACCCGCGATCGCACAGATGCGCAGTATTTT
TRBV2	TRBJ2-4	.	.	CASSEALGQLKNIQYF	TGTGCCAGCAGTGAGGCGTTAGGCCAGTTAAAGAACATTCAGTACTTC
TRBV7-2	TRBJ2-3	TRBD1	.	CASSPLDRVPDTQYF	TGTGCCAGCAGCCCCCTCGACAGGGTCCCAGATACGCAGTATTTT
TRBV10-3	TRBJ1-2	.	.	CAISDRGYGYTF	TGTGCCATCAGTGACCGTGGGTATGGCTACACCTTC
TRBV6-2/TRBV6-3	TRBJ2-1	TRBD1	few	CASSEGQGLEVQFF	TGTGCCAGCAGCGAGGGACAGGGGTTAGAAGTGCAGTTCTTC
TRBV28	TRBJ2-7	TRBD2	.	CASSSTGSGRSLYEQYF	TGTGCCAGCAGTTCCACCGGTAGCGGGAGATCCCTGTACGAGCAGTACTTC
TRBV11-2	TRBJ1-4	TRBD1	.	CASSSWTGGREKLFF	TGTGCCAGCAGCTCCTGGACAGGCGGGCGTGAAAAACTGTTTTTT
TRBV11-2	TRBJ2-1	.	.	CASSLGDSWNEQFF	TGTGCCAGCAGCTTAGGAGATAGCTGGAATGAGCAGTTCTTC
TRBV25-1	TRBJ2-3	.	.	CASSEFRSDTQYF	TGTGCCAGCAGTGAATTCCGGTCAGATACGCAGTATTTT
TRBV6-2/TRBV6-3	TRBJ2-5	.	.	CASSYLYTETQYF	TGTGCCAGCAGTTACCTGTATACGGAGACCCAGTACTTC
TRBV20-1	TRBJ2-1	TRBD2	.	CSVDVPQRERGNEQFF	TGCAGTGTGGACGTCCCCCAGCGGGAGCGAGGAAATGAGCAGTTCTTC
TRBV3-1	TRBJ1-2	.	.	CASSLRQSPSYGYTF	TGTGCCAGCAGCCTCAGACAATCACCTTCCTATGGCTACACCTTC
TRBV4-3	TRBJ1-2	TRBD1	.	CASSQDDRGFGYTF	TGCGCCAGCAGCCAAGATGACAGGGGATTTGGCTACACCTTC
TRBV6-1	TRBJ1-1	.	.	CASRLDRHGTEAFF	TGTGCCAGCAGATTGGACAGACATGGGACTGAAGCTTTCTTT
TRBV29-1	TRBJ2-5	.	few	CSVHQGAGEETQYF	TGCAGCGTCCATCAGGGGGCGGGAGAAGAGACCCAGTACTTC
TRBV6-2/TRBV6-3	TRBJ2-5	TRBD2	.	CASSYETSGRPQETQYF	TGTGCCAGCAGTTACGAGACTAGCGGGAGACCCCAAGAGACCCAGTACTTC
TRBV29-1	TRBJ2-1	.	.	CSVKRGWEQFF	TGCAGCGTTAAAAGGGGGTGGGAGCAGTTCTTC
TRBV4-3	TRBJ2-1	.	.	CASSHAQGMYSREQFF	TGCGCCAGCAGCCATGCTCAGGGGATGTACTCACGTGAGCAGTTCTTC
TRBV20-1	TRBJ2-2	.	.	CSARAGFTGELFF	TGCAGTGCTAGGGCGGGGTTCACCGGGGAGCTGTTTTTT
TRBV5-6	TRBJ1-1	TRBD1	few	CASSRGTGYRDTEAFF	TGTGCCAGCAGCAGAGGGACAGGATATAGGGACACTGAAGCTTTCTTT
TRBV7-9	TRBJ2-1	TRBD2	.	CASSPPGGMNEQFF	TGTGCCAGCAGCCCCCCGGGGGGTATGAATGAGCAGTTCTTC
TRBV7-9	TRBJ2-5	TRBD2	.	CASSREGWRETQYF	TGTGCCAGCAGTAGGGAGGGCTGGCGGGAGACCCAGTACTTC
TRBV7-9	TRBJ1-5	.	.	CASSQGAVTNQPQHF	TGTGCCAGCAGCCAAGGGGCAGTGACAAATCAGCCCCAGCATTTT
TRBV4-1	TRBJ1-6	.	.	CASSQSVTGAEINSPLHF	TGCGCCAGCAGCCAATCAGTCACCGGGGCCGAGATTAATTCACCCCTCCACTTT
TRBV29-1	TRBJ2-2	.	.	CSVEPRTPGTPNTGELFF	TGCAGCGTTGAACCTCGGACACCCGGGACCCCGAACACCGGGGAGCTGTTTTTT
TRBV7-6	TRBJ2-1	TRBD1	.	CASSSIRDREVEQFF	TGTGCCAGCAGCTCCATCCGGGACAGGGAGGTTGAGCAGTTCTTC
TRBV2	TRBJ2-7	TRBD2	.	CASLGLAVSYEEYF	TGTGCCAGCCTAGGGCTAGCGGTTTCCTACGAGGAGTACTTC
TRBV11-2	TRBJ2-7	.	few	CASSPRERAYEQYF	TGTGCCAGCAGCCCGCGGGAAAGGGCCTACGAGCAGTACTTC
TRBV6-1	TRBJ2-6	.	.	CASSRPSMGWKSGANVLTF	TGTGCCAGCAGTCGACCATCCATGGGCTGGAAATCCGGGGCCAACGTCCTGACTTTC
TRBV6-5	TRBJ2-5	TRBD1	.	CASNPQGYQETQYF	TGTGCCAGCAACCCACAGGGGTACCAAGAGACCCAGTACTTC
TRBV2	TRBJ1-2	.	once	CASRIGQTSNYGYTF	TGTGCCAGCAGGATCGGACAGACCTCTAACTATGGCTACACCTTC
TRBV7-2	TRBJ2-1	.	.	CASSLGWGSYNEQFF	TGTGCCAGCAGCTTAGGATGGGGGTCATACAATGAGCAGTTCTTC